This T cell receptor (beta chain) originates from a study of blood T cells in healthy people across ages. Study-wide findings and caveats: Leaving the PBMCs unsorted stopped any conclusive comparison of naive versus antigen-experienced cells.

Germline CDR1 reads LGHNA; CDR2 reads YSLEER. The CDR3 runs 17 residues. With 2 bases removed from V and 0 bases from J, the gap between germline ends came to 13 bases. As regards this clonotype: What it recognizes is unknown.

Each sample gave at least 6.5 million isolated PBMCs. Sample-barcoded 5' priming and a J-beta primer mix drove a second PCR of roughly 6 to 12 cycles. TCRdb itself ran the 5' RACE reads through MiXCR, one entry per CDR3 protein. The sample has some 290,000 distinct CDR3 sequences; 25% to 30% are singletons. Sequencing was performed on blood. V gene TRBV4-3 combines with J gene TRBJ2-2; D gene ambiguous. The receptor was derived from a woman aged 70-85 years in good health. DNA for the CDR3: TGCGCCAGCAGCCAAATGGGTCTAAGCGCGAACACCGGGGAGCTGTTTTTT. Translated, it gives CASSQMGLSANTGELFF.